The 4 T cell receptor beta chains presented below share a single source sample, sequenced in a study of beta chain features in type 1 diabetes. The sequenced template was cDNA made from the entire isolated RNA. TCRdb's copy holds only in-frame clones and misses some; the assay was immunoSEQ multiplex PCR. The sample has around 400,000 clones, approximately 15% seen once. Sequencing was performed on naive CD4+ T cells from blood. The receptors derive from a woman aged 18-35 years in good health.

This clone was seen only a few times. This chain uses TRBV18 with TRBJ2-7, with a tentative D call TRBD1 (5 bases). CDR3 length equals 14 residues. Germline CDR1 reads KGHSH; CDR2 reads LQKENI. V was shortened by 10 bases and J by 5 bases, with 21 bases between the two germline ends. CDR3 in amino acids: CATCDIRVTDEQYF. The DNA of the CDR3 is TGTGCCACCTGCGACATCAGGGTGACCGACGAGCAGTACTTC.

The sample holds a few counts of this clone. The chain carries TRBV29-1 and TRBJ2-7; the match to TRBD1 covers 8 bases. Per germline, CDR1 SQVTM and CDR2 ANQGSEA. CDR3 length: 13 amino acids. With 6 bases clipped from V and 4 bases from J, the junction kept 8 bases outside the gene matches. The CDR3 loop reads CSVARGPVYEQYF. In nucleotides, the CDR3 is TGCAGCGTCGCCAGGGGGCCGGTTTACGAGCAGTACTTC.

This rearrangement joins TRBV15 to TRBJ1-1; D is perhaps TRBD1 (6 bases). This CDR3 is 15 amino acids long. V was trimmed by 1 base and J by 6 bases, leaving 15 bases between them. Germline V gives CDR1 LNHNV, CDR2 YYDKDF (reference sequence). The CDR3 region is CATSRVRGSGAEAFF. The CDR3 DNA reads TGTGCCACCAGCAGAGTAAGGGGGTCCGGCGCTGAAGCTTTCTTT.

CDR3 nucleotides: TGTGCCAGCAGTCGGACTAGCGTCCAAGAGACCCAGTACTTC. Translated: CASSRTSVQETQYF. The J gene is TRBJ2-5, the V gene TRBV27; 9 nucleotides agree with TRBD2. The germline V gene has CDR1 MNHEY and CDR2 SMNVEV (reference sequence). The CDR3 runs to 14 residues. V was pared by 5 bases and J by 1 base, with 2 bases of the junction left unmatched.